This is a list of T cell receptor beta chains from one sample in a study of PD-L1 blockade in urothelial cancer. Method: immunoSEQ multiplex PCR; TCRdb's copy keeps in-frame clones and lacks some. The table lists some 90,000 clones, roughly 90% of them singletons. The starting material was PBMCs, obtained around atezolizumab (anti-PD-L1) treatment. These receptors all come from a woman older than 75 with urothelial cancer. Each CDR3 is given with its conserved first and last residue. Each record gives: J gene, D gene, V gene, CDR3 protein. A D gene is named only where the DNA matches it firmly.

j_gene: TRBJ2-1
d_gene: -
v_gene: TRBV7-3
CDR3aa: CASSVQTQTNNEQFF

j_gene: TRBJ2-7
d_gene: TRBD1
v_gene: TRBV7-8
CDR3aa: CASSFPAGQGAHEQYF

j_gene: TRBJ2-1
d_gene: -
v_gene: TRBV27
CDR3aa: CASSSGNGPNEQFF

j_gene: TRBJ2-1
d_gene: TRBD1
v_gene: TRBV6-1
CDR3aa: CASTRRGTGANEQFF

j_gene: TRBJ2-3
d_gene: -
v_gene: TRBV5-1
CDR3aa: CASSDQGDTQYF

j_gene: TRBJ2-7
d_gene: TRBD2
v_gene: TRBV5-4
CDR3aa: CASSLAGTYEQYF

j_gene: TRBJ2-2
d_gene: -
v_gene: TRBV5-1
CDR3aa: CASSFFEGDGELFF

j_gene: TRBJ1-5
d_gene: -
v_gene: TRBV15
CDR3aa: CATGVGGVGNQPQHF

j_gene: TRBJ1-2
d_gene: TRBD1
v_gene: TRBV5-7
CDR3aa: CASSLEETGTNYGYTF

j_gene: TRBJ1-1
d_gene: -
v_gene: TRBV7-2
CDR3aa: CASSLESRRAFF

j_gene: TRBJ1-5
d_gene: TRBD1
v_gene: TRBV28
CDR3aa: CASSYGQGRQPQHF

j_gene: TRBJ1-2
d_gene: -
v_gene: TRBV28
CDR3aa: CASSLDSNYGYTF

j_gene: TRBJ2-2
d_gene: -
v_gene: TRBV6-4
CDR3aa: CASSTGPGTGELFF

j_gene: TRBJ1-5
d_gene: -
v_gene: TRBV2
CDR3aa: CASSAQAKNQPQHF

j_gene: TRBJ2-5
d_gene: -
v_gene: TRBV9
CDR3aa: CASSATPGYRETQYF

j_gene: TRBJ1-2
d_gene: TRBD1
v_gene: TRBV5-4
CDR3aa: CASSVGDRAARYGYTF

j_gene: TRBJ2-5
d_gene: -
v_gene: TRBV5-4
CDR3aa: CASSTGGLQETQYF

j_gene: TRBJ2-5
d_gene: -
v_gene: TRBV7-6
CDR3aa: CASSLGPTSQETQYF

j_gene: TRBJ2-7
d_gene: -
v_gene: TRBV7-9
CDR3aa: CASGDSSLEQYF

j_gene: TRBJ2-7
d_gene: -
v_gene: TRBV18
CDR3aa: CASSPSKGGPHEQYF

j_gene: TRBJ2-6
d_gene: -
v_gene: TRBV19
CDR3aa: CASSRSPAVSGANVLTF

j_gene: TRBJ2-7
d_gene: TRBD1
v_gene: TRBV6-1
CDR3aa: CASSRGQGGDEQYF

j_gene: TRBJ2-3
d_gene: -
v_gene: TRBV30
CDR3aa: CAWSLTSRDTQYF

j_gene: TRBJ1-1
d_gene: -
v_gene: TRBV5-6
CDR3aa: CASSYRTGTEAFF

j_gene: TRBJ2-7
d_gene: -
v_gene: TRBV27
CDR3aa: CASSRGGAPEQYF

j_gene: TRBJ1-1
d_gene: TRBD1
v_gene: TRBV27
CDR3aa: CATNRGLEAFF

j_gene: TRBJ1-1
d_gene: -
v_gene: TRBV14
CDR3aa: CASSQETGSEAFF

j_gene: TRBJ2-1
d_gene: TRBD2
v_gene: TRBV30
CDR3aa: CAWSEGGRAGEIYEQFF

j_gene: TRBJ1-5
d_gene: -
v_gene: TRBV4-1
CDR3aa: CASSQDRVIHNQPQHF

j_gene: TRBJ2-3
d_gene: TRBD2
v_gene: TRBV12-5
CDR3aa: CASGPGTRGTDTQYF

j_gene: TRBJ1-4
d_gene: -
v_gene: TRBV18
CDR3aa: CASSPQGGANEKLFF